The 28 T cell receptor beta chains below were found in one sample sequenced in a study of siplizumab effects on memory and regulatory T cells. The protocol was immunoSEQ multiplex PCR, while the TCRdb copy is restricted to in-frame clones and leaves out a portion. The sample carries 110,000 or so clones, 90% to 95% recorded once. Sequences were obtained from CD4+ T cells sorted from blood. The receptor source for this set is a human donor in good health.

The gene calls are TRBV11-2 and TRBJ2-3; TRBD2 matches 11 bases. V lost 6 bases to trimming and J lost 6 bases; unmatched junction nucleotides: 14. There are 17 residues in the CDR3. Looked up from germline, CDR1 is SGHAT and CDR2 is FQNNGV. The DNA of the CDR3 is TGTGCCAGCAGTTTTACTAGCGGGAGTAGGTCGGGGGATACGCAGTATTTT. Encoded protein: CASSFTSGSRSGDTQYF.

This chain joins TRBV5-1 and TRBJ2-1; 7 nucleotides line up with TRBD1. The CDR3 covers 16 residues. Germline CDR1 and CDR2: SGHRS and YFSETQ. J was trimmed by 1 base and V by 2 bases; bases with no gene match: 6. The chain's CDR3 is CASSFEGARSYNEQFF. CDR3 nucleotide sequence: TGCGCCAGCAGCTTCGAGGGGGCACGTTCCTACAATGAGCAGTTCTTC.

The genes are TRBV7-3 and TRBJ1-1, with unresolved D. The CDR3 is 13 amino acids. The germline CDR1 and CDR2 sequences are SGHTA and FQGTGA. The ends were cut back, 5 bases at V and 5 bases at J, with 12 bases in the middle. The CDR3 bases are TGTGCCAGCAGCGGGAACGGAGGGACTGAAGCTTTCTTT. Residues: CASSGNGGTEAFF.

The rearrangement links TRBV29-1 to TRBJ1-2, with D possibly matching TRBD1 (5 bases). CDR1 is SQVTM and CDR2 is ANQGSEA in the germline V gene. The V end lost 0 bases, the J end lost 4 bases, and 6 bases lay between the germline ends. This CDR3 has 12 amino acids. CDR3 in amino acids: CSVEETVYGYTF. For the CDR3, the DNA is TGCAGCGTTGAAGAGACAGTCTATGGCTACACCTTC.

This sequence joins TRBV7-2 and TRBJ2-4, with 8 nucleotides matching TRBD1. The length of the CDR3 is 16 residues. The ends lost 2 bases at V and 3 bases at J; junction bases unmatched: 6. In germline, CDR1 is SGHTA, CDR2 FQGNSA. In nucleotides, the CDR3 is TGTGCCAGCAGCTTACAGGGGGCAGGGGTCAAAAACATTCAGTACTTC. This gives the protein CASSLQGAGVKNIQYF.

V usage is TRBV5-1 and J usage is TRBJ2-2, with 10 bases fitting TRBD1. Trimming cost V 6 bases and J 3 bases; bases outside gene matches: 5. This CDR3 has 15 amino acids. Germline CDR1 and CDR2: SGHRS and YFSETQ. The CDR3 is CASNRGTGDTGELFF. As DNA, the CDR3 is TGCGCCAGCAACAGAGGGACAGGGGACACCGGGGAGCTGTTTTTT.

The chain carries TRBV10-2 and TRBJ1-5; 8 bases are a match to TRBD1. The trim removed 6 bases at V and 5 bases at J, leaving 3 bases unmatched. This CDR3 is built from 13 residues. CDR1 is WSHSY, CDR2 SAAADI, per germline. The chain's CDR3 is CASRQDRDQPQHF. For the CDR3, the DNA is TGCGCCAGCAGGCAGGACAGGGATCAGCCCCAGCATTTT.

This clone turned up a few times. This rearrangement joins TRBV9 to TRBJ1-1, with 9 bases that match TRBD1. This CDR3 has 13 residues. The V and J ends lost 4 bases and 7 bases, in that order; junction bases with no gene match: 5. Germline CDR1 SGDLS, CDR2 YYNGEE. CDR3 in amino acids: CASSKTGGVEAFF. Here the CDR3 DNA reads TGTGCCAGCAGCAAAACAGGGGGCGTTGAAGCTTTCTTT.

CDR3 DNA sequence: TGTGCCCGCGACAGGGCAGCTAACTATGGCTACACCTTC. Amino acids: CARDRAANYGYTF. The rearrangement uses TRBV30 and TRBJ1-2; TRBD1 matches 7 bases. Losses at the gene ends were 8 bases for V and 0 bases for J; bases not matched to a gene: 6. Germline V lookup: CDR1 GTSNPN, CDR2 SVGIG (reference sequence). The CDR3 consists of 13 residues.

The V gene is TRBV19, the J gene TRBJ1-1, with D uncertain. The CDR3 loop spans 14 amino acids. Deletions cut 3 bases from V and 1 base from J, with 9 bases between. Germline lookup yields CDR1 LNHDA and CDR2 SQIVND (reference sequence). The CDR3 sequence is CASSIRGWNTEAFF. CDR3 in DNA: TGTGCCAGTAGTATCCGGGGTTGGAACACTGAAGCTTTCTTT. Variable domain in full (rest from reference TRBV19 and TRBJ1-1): DGGITQSPKYLFRKEGQNVTLSCEQNLNHDAMYWYRQDPGQGLRLIYYSQIVNDFQKGDIAEGYSVSREKKESFPLTVTSAQKNPTAFYLCASSIRGWNTEAFFGQGTRLTVV.

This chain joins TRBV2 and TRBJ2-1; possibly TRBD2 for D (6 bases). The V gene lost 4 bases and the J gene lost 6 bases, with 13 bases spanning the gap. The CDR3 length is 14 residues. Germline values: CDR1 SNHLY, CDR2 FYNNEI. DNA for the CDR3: TGTGCCAGCAGTGCCAGGGTGGGGGGCAATGAGCAGTTCTTC. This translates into CASSARVGGNEQFF.

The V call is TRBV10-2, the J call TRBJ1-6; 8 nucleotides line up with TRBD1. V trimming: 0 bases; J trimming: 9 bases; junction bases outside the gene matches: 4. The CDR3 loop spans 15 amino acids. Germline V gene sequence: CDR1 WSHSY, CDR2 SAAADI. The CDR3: CASSESAGGPSPLHF. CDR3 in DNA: TGCGCCAGCAGTGAGTCGGCAGGGGGCCCTTCACCCCTCCACTTT.

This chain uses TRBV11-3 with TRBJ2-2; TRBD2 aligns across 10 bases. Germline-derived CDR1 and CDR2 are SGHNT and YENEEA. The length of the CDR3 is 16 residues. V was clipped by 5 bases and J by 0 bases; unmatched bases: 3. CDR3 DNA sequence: TGTGCCAGCAGCCCCCTAGCGGGAGCGAACACCGGGGAGCTGTTTTTT. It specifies CASSPLAGANTGELFF.

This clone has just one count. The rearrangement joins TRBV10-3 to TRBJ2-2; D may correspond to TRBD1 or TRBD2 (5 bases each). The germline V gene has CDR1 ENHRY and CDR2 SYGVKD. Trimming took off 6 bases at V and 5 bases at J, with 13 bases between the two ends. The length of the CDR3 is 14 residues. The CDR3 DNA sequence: TGTGCCATCAGGGGGGAGCTAGGAACCGGGGAGCTGTTTTTT. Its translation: CAIRGELGTGELFF.

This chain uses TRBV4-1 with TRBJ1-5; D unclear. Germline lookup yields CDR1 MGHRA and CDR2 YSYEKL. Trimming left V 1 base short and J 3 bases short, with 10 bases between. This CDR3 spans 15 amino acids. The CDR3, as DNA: TGCGCCAGCAGCCAAGTGGGTCAGCCCAATCAGCCCCAGCATTTT. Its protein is CASSQVGQPNQPQHF.

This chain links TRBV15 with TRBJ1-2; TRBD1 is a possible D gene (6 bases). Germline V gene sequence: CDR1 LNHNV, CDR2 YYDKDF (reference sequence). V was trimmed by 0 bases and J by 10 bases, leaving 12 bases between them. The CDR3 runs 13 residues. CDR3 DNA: TGTGCCACCAGCAGAGATGGGGGCCGGAACTACACCTTC. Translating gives CATSRDGGRNYTF. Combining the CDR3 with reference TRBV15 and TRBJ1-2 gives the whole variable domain DAMVIQNPRYQVTQFGKPVTLSCSQTLNHNVMYWYQQKSSQAPKLLFHYYDKDFNNEADTPDNFQSRRPNTSFCFLDIRSPGLGDTAMYLCATSRDGGRNYTFGSGTRLTVV.

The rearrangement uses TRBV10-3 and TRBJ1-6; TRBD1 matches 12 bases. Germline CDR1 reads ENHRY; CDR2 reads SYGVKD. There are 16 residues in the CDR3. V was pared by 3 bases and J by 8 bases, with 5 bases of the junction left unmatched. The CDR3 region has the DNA TGTGCCATCAGTGACTATGGGACAGGGGGCGATTCACCCCTCCACTTT. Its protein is CAISDYGTGGDSPLHF.

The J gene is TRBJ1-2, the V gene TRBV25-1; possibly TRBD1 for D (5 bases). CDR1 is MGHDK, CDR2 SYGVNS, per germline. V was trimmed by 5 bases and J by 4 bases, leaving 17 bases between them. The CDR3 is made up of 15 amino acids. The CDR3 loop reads CASSIPGRGGYGYTF. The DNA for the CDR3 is TGTGCCAGCAGTATCCCGGGACGTGGGGGCTATGGCTACACCTTC.

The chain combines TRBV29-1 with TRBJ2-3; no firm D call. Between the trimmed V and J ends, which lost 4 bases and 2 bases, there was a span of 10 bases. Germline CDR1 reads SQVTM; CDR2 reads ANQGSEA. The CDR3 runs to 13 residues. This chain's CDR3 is CSVAGRLTDTQYF. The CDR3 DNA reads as TGCAGCGTTGCTGGCAGGCTCACAGATACGCAGTATTTT.

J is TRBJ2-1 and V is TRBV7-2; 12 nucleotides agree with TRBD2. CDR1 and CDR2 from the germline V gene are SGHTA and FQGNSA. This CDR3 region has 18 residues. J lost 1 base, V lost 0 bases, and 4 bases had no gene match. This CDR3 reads CASSLAALAGGSYNEQFF. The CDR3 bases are TGTGCCAGCAGCTTAGCAGCACTAGCGGGGGGATCCTACAATGAGCAGTTCTTC.

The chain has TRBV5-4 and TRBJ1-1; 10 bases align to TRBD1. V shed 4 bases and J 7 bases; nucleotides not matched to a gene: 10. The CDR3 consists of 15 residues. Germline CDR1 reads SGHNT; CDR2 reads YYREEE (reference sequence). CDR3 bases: TGTGCCAGCAGCACACGACAGGGGGCCTATAGTGAAGCTTTCTTT. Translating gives CASSTRQGAYSEAFF.

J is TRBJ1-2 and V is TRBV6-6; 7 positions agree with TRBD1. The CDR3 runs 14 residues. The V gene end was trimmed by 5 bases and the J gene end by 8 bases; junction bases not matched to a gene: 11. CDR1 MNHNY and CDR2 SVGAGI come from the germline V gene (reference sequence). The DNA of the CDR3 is TGTGCCAGCAGTACTAACAGGGGACCTCGCGGCTACACCTTC. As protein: CASSTNRGPRGYTF.

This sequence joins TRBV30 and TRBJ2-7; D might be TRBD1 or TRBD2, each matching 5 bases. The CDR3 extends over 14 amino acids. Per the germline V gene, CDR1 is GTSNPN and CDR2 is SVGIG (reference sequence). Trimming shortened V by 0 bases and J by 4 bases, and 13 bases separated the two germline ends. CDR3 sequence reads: CAWSVRLRGYEQYF. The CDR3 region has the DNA TGTGCCTGGAGTGTACGTCTGAGGGGTTACGAGCAGTACTTC.

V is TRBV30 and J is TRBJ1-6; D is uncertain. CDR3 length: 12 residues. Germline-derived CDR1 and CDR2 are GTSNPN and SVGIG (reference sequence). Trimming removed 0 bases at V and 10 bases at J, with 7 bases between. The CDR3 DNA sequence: TGTGCCTGGAGTGTTTTGTCCTCACCCCTCCACTTT. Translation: CAWSVLSSPLHF. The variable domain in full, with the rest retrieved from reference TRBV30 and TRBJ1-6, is SQTIHQWPATLVQPVGSPLSLECTVEGTSNPNLYWYRQAAGRGLQLLFYSVGIGQISSEVPQNLSASRPQDRQFILSSKKLLLSDSGFYLCAWSVLSSPLHFGNGTRLTVT.

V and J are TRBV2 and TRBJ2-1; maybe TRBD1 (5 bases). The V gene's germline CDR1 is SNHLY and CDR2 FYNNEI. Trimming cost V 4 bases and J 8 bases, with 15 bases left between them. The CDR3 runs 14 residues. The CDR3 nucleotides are TGTGCCAGCAGTGTGGGGCCCCTTGTGGATGAGCAGTTCTTC. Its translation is CASSVGPLVDEQFF.

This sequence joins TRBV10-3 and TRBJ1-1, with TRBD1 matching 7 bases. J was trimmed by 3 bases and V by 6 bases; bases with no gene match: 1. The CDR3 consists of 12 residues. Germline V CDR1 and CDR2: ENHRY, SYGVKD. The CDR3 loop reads CAISTGDTEAFF. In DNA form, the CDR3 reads TGTGCCATCAGCACAGGGGACACTGAAGCTTTCTTT.

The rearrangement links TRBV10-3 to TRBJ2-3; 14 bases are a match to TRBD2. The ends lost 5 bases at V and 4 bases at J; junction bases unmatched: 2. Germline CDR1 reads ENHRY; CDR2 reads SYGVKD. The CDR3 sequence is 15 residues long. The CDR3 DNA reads TGTGCCATCAGTTGGACTAGCGGGGGGCCAGATACGCAGTATTTT. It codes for CAISWTSGGPDTQYF.

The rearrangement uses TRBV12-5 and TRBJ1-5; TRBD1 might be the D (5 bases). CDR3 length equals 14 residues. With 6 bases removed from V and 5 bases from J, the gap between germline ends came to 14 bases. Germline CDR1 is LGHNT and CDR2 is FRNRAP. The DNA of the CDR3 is TGTGCTAGTGGGGTTGGGACCTCCTATCAGCCCCAGCATTTT. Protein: CASGVGTSYQPQHF.